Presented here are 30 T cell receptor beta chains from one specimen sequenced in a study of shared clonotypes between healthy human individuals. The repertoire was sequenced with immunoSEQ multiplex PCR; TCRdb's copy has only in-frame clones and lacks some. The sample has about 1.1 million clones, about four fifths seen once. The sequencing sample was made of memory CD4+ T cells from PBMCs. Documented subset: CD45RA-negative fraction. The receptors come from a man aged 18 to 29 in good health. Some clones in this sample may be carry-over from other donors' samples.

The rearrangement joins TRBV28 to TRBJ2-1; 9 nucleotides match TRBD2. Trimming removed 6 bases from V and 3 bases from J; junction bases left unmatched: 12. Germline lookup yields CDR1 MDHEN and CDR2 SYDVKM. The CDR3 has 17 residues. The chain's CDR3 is CASSLGSGGRLYNEQFF. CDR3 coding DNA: TGTGCCAGCAGCCTAGGTAGCGGGGGAAGGCTCTACAATGAGCAGTTCTTC.

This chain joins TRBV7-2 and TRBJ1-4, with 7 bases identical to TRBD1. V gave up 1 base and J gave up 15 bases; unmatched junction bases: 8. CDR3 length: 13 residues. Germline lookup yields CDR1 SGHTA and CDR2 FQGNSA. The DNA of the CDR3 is TGTGCCAGCAGCTTAGGAGTGGGACAGAAGATGTTTTTT. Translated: CASSLGVGQKMFF. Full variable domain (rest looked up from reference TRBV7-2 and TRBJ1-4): GAGVSQSPSNKVTEKGKDVELRCDPISGHTALYWYRQSLGQGLEFLIYFQGNSAPDKSGLPSDRFSAERTGGSVSTLTIQRTQQEDSAVYLCASSLGVGQKMFFGSGTQLSVL.

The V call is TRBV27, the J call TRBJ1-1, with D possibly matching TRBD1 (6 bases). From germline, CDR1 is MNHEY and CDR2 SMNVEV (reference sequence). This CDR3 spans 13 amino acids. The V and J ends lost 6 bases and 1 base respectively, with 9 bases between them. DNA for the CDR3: TGTGCCAGCAGAAGGGGGGAGAACACTGAAGCTTTCTTT. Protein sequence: CASRRGENTEAFF.

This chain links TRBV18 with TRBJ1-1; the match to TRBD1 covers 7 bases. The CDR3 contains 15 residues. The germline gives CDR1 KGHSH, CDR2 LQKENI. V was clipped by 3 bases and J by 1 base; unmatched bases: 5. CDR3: CASSPGQPRNTEAFF. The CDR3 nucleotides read TGTGCCAGCTCACCGGGACAGCCGCGGAACACTGAAGCTTTCTTT.

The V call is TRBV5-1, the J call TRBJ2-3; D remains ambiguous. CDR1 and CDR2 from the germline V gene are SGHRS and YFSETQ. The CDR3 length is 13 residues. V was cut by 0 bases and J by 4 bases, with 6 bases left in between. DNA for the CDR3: TGCGCCAGCAGCTTGGATTACCCAGATACGCAGTATTTT. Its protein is CASSLDYPDTQYF.

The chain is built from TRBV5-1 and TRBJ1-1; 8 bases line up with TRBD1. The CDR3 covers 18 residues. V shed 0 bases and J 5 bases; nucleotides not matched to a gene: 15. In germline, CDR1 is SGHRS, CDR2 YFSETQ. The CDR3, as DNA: TGCGCCAGCAGCTTGGCCCCCTCGGGACAGGCTGGGGGTACTGAAGCTTTCTTT. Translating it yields CASSLAPSGQAGGTEAFF. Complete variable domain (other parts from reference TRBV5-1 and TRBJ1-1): KAGVTQTPRYLIKTRGQQVTLSCSPISGHRSVSWYQQTPGQGLQFLFEYFSETQRNKGNFPGRFSGRQFSNSRSEMNVSTLELGDSALYLCASSLAPSGQAGGTEAFFGQGTRLTVV.

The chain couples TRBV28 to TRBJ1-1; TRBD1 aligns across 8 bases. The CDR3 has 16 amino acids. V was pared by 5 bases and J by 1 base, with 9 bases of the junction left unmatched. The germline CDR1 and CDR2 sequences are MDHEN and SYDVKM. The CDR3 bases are TGTGCCAGCAGTACCCCCAGGACAGGGTGGAACACTGAAGCTTTCTTT. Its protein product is CASSTPRTGWNTEAFF.

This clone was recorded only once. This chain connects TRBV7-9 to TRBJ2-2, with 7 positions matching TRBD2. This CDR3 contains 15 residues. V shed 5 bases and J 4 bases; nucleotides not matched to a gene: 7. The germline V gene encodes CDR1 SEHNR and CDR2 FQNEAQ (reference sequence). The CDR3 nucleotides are TGTGCCAGCAGCGTTCCTAGCGGAAGCACCGGGGAGCTGTTTTTT. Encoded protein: CASSVPSGSTGELFF.

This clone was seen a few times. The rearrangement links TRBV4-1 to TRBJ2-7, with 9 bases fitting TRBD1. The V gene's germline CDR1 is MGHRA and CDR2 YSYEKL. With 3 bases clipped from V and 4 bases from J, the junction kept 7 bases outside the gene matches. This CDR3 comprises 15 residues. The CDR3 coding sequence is TGCGCCAGCAGCCACCCCCGGGACAGGGTTTACGAGCAGTACTTC. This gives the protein CASSHPRDRVYEQYF.

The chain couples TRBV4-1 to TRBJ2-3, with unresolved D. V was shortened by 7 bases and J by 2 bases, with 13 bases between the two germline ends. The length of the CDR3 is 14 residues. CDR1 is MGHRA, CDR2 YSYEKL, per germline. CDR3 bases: TGCGCCAGCACAAGAATGTTTCACACAGATACGCAGTATTTT. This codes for CASTRMFHTDTQYF.

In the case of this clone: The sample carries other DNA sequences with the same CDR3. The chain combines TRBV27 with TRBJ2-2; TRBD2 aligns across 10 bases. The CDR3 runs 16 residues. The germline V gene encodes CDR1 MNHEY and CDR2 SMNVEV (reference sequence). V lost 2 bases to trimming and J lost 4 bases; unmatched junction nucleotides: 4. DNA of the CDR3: TGTGCCAGCAGTTTAATAGCGGGAGGCCGCACCGGGGAGCTGTTTTTT. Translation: CASSLIAGGRTGELFF.

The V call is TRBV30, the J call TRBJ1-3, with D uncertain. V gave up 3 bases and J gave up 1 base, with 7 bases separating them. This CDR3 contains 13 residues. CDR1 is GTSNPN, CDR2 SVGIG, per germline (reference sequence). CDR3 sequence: CAWSPQSGNTIYF. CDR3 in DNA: TGTGCCTGGAGCCCCCAGTCTGGAAACACCATATATTTT.

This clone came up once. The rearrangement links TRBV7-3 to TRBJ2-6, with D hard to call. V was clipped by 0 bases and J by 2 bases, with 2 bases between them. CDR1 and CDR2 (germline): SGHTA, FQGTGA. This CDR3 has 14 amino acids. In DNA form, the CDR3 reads TGTGCCAGCAGCTTAACCCCTGGGGCCAACGTCCTGACTTTC. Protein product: CASSLTPGANVLTF.

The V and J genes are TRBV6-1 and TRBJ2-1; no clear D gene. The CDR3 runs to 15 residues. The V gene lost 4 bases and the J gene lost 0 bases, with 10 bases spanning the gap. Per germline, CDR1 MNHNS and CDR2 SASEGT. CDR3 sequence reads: CASSVGFGSYNEQFF. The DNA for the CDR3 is TGTGCCAGCAGTGTCGGGTTCGGCTCCTACAATGAGCAGTTCTTC.

The CDR3 DNA sequence: TGTGCCAGCTCACCATACGAGGCCGGGGGTGAGCAGTTCTTC. Translation: CASSPYEAGGEQFF. This sequence joins TRBV18 and TRBJ2-1, with TRBD2 as a possible D gene (6 bases). The CDR3 consists of 14 residues. V was clipped by 2 bases and J by 9 bases, with 14 bases between them. CDR1 is KGHSH and CDR2 is LQKENI in the germline V gene.

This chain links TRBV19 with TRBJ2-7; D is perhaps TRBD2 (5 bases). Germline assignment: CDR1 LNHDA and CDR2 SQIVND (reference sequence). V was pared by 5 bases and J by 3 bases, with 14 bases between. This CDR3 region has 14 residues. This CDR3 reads CASSAWSRDYEQYF. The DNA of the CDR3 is TGTGCCAGTAGTGCCTGGAGTCGGGACTACGAGCAGTACTTC.

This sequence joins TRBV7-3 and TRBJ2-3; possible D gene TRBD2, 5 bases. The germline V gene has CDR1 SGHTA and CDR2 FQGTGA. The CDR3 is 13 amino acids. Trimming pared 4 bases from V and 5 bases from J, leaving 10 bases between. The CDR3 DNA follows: TGTGCCAGCAGCTCCGGACTCGGAGATACGCAGTATTTT. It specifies CASSSGLGDTQYF.

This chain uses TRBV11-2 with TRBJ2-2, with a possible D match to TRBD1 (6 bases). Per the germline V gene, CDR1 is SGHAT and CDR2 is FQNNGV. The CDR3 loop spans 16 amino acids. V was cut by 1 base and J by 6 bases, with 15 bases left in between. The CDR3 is CASSLVPGAISGELFF. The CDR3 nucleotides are TGTGCCAGCAGCTTAGTTCCAGGGGCGATCTCCGGGGAGCTGTTTTTT.

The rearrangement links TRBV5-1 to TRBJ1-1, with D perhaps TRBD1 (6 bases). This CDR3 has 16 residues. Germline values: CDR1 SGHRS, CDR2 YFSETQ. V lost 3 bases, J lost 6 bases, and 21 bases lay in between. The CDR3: CASSSAAGTRVAEAFF. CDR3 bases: TGCGCCAGCAGCTCCGCAGCTGGGACAAGGGTGGCTGAAGCTTTCTTT.

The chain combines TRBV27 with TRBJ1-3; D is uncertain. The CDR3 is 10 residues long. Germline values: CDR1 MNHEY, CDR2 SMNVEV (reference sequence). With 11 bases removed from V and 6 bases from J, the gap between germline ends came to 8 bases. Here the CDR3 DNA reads TGTGCCGGGCCGATAAACACCATATATTTT. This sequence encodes CAGPINTIYF.

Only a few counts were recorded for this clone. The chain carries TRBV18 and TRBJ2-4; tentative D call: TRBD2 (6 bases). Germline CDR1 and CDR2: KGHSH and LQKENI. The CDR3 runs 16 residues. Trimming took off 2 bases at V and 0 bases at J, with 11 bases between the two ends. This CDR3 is CASSPGLNEAKNIQYF. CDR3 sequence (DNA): TGTGCCAGCTCACCAGGACTAAATGAAGCCAAAAACATTCAGTACTTC.

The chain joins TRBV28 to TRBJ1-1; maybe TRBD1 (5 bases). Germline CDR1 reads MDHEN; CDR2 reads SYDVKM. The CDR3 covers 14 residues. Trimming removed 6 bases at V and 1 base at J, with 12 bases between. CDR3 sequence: CASRSGQGNTEAFF. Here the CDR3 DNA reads TGTGCCAGCAGGTCTGGGCAGGGGAACACTGAAGCTTTCTTT.

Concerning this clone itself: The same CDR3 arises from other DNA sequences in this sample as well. The DNA of the CDR3 is TGTGCCAGCAGTCTGGGGGAGACCCAGTACTTC. Protein sequence: CASSLGETQYF. The chain carries TRBV27 and TRBJ2-5, with D hard to call. From germline, CDR1 is MNHEY and CDR2 SMNVEV (reference sequence). The CDR3 loop spans 11 amino acids. With 5 bases removed from V and 5 bases from J, the gap between germline ends came to 6 bases.

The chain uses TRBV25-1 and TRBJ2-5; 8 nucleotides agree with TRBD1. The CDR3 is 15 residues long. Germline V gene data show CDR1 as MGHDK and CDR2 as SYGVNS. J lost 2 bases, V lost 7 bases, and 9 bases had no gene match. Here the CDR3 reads CASTHRTGMQETQYF. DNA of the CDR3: TGTGCCAGCACCCACCGGACAGGGATGCAAGAGACCCAGTACTTC.

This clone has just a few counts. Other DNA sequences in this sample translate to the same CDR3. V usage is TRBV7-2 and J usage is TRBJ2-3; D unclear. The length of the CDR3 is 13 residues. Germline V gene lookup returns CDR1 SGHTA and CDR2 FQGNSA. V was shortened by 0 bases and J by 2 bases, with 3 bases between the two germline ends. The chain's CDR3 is CASSLANTDTQYF. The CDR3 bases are TGTGCCAGCAGCTTAGCCAACACAGATACGCAGTATTTT.

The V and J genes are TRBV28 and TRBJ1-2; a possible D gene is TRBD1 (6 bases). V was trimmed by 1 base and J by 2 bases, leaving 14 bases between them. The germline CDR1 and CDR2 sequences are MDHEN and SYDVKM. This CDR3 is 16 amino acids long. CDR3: CASSLYGGGSNYGYTF. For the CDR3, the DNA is TGTGCCAGCAGTTTATATGGGGGGGGCAGCAACTATGGCTACACCTTC.

CDR3 protein: CASSPNGGLVDEQFF. The CDR3 nucleotides read TGTGCCAGCAGCCCCAACGGCGGGCTGGTCGATGAGCAGTTCTTC. The chain employs TRBV7-9 and TRBJ2-1, with a tentative D call TRBD2 (5 bases). V was shortened by 5 bases and J by 8 bases, with 19 bases between the two germline ends. Germline CDR1 reads SEHNR; CDR2 reads FQNEAQ (reference sequence). The CDR3 length is 15 residues.

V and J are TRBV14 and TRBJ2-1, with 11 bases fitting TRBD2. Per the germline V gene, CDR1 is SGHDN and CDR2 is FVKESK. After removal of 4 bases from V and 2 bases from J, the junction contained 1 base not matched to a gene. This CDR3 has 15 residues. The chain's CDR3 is CASSRSGRAYNEQFF. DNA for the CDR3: TGTGCCAGCAGCCGTAGCGGGAGGGCCTACAATGAGCAGTTCTTC.

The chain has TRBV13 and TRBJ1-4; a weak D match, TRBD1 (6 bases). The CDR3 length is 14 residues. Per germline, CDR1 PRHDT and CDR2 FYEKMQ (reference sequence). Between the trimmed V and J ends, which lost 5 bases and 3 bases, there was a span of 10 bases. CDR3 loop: CASSRGRANEKLFF. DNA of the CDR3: TGTGCCAGCAGCCGGGGGCGGGCTAATGAAAAACTGTTTTTT.

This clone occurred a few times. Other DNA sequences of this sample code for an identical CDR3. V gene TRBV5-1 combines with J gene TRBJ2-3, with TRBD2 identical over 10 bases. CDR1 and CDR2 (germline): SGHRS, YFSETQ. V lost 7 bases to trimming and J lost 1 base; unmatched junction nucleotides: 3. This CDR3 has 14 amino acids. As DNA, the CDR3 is TGCGCCAGCTCCGGGACTAGCGGCACAGATACGCAGTATTTT. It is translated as CASSGTSGTDTQYF.